The rows below give T cell receptor beta chains drawn from one sample of a study of cytomegalovirus exposure and HLA in healthy donors. Sequencing was performed with immunoSEQ multiplex PCR; in TCRdb, only in-frame clones are kept and a portion is missing. The sample has approximately 220,000 clones, about 80% seen once. The source material was PBMCs. The receptors were sampled from a male donor in good health and CMV-seronegative. Both conserved end residues are part of each CDR3. Fields, in order: CDR3 length, D gene, J gene, V gene, clone size, CDR3 DNA, CDR3 protein. The D gene is left open where the match is weak. Some rows have no size entry. The others give once, few or many, or a class for an expanded clone.

14 | . | TRBJ2-7 | TRBV9 | . | TGTGCCAGCAGCGTACAGCGGTCTTCCTACGAGCAGTACTTC | CASSVQRSSYEQYF
14 | . | TRBJ2-1 | TRBV7-9 | . | TGTGCCAGCATCAGGGGAGGGGCAGAAAATGAGCAGTTCTTC | CASIRGGAENEQFF
15 | TRBD1 | TRBJ1-6 | TRBV7-2 | . | TGTGCCAGCAGCGGCCTAGGACAGGGATATTCACCCCTCCACTTT | CASSGLGQGYSPLHF
16 | TRBD1 | TRBJ2-1 | TRBV12-5 | . | TGTGCTAGTGGTTTCAACGCAGGGGGCGCGGGTAATGAGCAGTTCTTC | CASGFNAGGAGNEQFF
15 | . | TRBJ1-1 | TRBV6-1 | . | TGTGCCAGCAGTGACAGAAAGACAGTGAACACTGAAGCTTTCTTT | CASSDRKTVNTEAFF
16 | . | TRBJ1-4 | TRBV4-3 | few | TGCGCCAGCAGCCAAGTTATTGCGGGGACGGGTGAAAAACTGTTTTTT | CASSQVIAGTGEKLFF
14 | . | TRBJ2-4 | TRBV27 | . | TGTGCCAGCAGCCCAGGGGAAGCCAAAAACATTCAGTACTTC | CASSPGEAKNIQYF
15 | TRBD1 | TRBJ1-6 | TRBV27 | . | TGTGCCAGCAGTTCAGATGGACAGGGATGGTCACCCCTCCACTTT | CASSSDGQGWSPLHF
15 | . | TRBJ2-7 | TRBV14 | . | TGTGCCAGCAGCCAAAGTCTGGCCTGGCCCCAGGAGCAGTACTTC | CASSQSLAWPQEQYF
15 | TRBD1 | TRBJ2-7 | TRBV7-2 | . | TGTGCCAGCAGCTTACCTCCGGGACAGGGTTACGAGCAGTACTTC | CASSLPPGQGYEQYF
14 | . | TRBJ1-3 | TRBV7-9 | . | TGTGCCAGCAGCGAGGCGGGCTCTGGAAACACCATATATTTT | CASSEAGSGNTIYF
14 | TRBD2 | TRBJ2-3 | TRBV19 | . | TGTGCCAGTAGTATAGTCGGGAGGGCAGATACGCAGTATTTT | CASSIVGRADTQYF
14 | . | TRBJ1-1 | TRBV28 | . | TGTGCCAGCAGGCTACAGGGACGCAACACTGAAGCTTTCTTT | CASRLQGRNTEAFF
16 | . | TRBJ2-2 | TRBV4-1 | . | TGCGCCAGCAGCCAAGATAAGATAGAAGGGGCCGGGGAGCTGTTTTTT | CASSQDKIEGAGELFF
15 | . | TRBJ2-7 | TRBV25-1 | . | TGTGCCAGCTTAGCCGGGACAGCGGGTCCCTACGAGCAGTACTTC | CASLAGTAGPYEQYF
16 | . | TRBJ2-1 | TRBV19 | . | TGTGCCAGTAGTATTCCTGGACTCAGCTCCTACAATGAGCAGTTCTTC | CASSIPGLSSYNEQFF
11 | . | TRBJ2-7 | TRBV20-1 | . | TGCAGTGCCCCGACTCTCAGCGAGCAGTACTTC | CSAPTLSEQYF
15 | . | TRBJ1-1 | TRBV9 | . | TGTGCCAGCAGCTCTTCCGGGACTCTGAACACTGAAGCTTTCTTT | CASSSSGTLNTEAFF
15 | TRBD2 | TRBJ2-5 | TRBV4-1 | . | TGCGCCAGCAGCCAAGATCGGGAGGGTGAAGAGACCCAGTACTTC | CASSQDREGEETQYF
16 | . | TRBJ1-4 | TRBV7-2 | . | TGTGCCAGCAGCATAGGCAACAGGGCAACTAATGAAAAACTGTTTTTT | CASSIGNRATNEKLFF
16 | TRBD2 | TRBJ2-7 | TRBV30 | . | TGTGCCTGGAGTGCCCGCCGGACTAGCGGGATGGGGGAGCAGTACTTC | CAWSARRTSGMGEQYF
16 | . | TRBJ1-1 | TRBV4-1 | few | TGCGCCAGCAGCCAAGGTCGAGAACGGTTATTAACTGAAGCTTTCTTT | CASSQGRERLLTEAFF
16 | . | TRBJ1-5 | TRBV30 | . | TGTGCCTGGAGGCGATCGGGGGGAGGGGTTCATCAGCCCCAGCATTTT | CAWRRSGGGVHQPQHF
16 | . | TRBJ1-2 | TRBV7-3 | . | TGTGCCAGCAGAGGCGGGGTGTGGCGGGCTAACTATGGCTACACCTTC | CASRGGVWRANYGYTF
14 | TRBD1 | TRBJ1-5 | TRBV29-1 | . | TGCAGCCTACGCAGGGGGTTAGGCAATCAGCCCCAGCATTTT | CSLRRGLGNQPQHF
14 | TRBD2 | TRBJ2-1 | TRBV6-6 | . | TGTGCCAGCAAGCCCGGGGGGACCTACAATGAGCAGTTCTTC | CASKPGGTYNEQFF